This TCR gamma chain was sequenced during a study of Vδ1+ human thymocytes. Overall study findings and caveats: Highly polyclonal TRG and TRD repertoires with Gaussian CDR3 length distributions appeared in thymus. Unexpected Vdelta2 sequences could cause misinterpretation of bulk repertoire data. Thymic delta-chain repertoires held 15% to 20% Vdelta2 sequences and few Vdelta3, despite high sort purity. Many TRG clonotypes were shared between donors; TRD repertoires were essentially private.

After alphabeta T cell depletion, CD3+ Vdelta1+ Vdelta2- thymocytes were sorted. This clone came up a few times. Antigen: not known. This CDR3 has 17 residues. Losses at the gene ends were 0 bases for V and 1 base for J; bases not matched to a gene: 12. Per germline, CDR1 VTNTFY and CDR2 YDVSTARD (reference sequence). The template was reverse-transcribed extracted RNA. CDR3 amplicons came from multiplex PCR with pooled V-gene forward and constant-region reverse primers. TCRdb reprocessed the multiplex PCR reads using CATT. This repertoire shows about 36,000 gamma-chain clones, roughly 21% found once; its top ten account for around 2%.

This TCR came from a girl under three years old who had congenital heart surgery. Sequenced sample: Vdelta1+ gamma-delta thymocytes from the thymus. Subset indicated: FACS-sorted CD3+ TCRalphabeta- TCRVdelta1+ TCRVdelta2- thymocytes. This chain uses TRGV3 with TRGJ1 or TRGJ2. The CDR3 DNA reads TGTGCCACCTGGGACAGGCGAAAGATTCCAAATTATTATAAGAAACTCTTT. Amino acids: CATWDRRKIPNYYKKLF.